This T cell receptor beta chain was documented in a study of shared clonotypes between healthy human individuals. On the study more broadly: Per donor, CD8 memory used one plate, CD8 naive used two, CD4 memory used three and CD4 naive used three. Whole-study results and caveats: Naive CD4 clonotype sharing across a few donors was roughly 5%.

Genomic DNA per cell subset filled all wells of several immunoSEQ plates. Only in-frame clones appear in the TCRdb table, and some are missing; sequencing was by immunoSEQ multiplex PCR. The sample yields about 2.4 million clones, roughly 93% seen once. This clone has a single count. As yet, its antigen is unknown. CDR1 SGHVS and CDR2 FQNEAQ come from the germline V gene. Between the trimmed V and J ends, which lost 5 bases and 3 bases, there was a span of 11 bases. This CDR3 spans 13 amino acids. This TCR was recovered from a man between 18 and 35 years old in good health. Some clones in this sample may be carry-over from other donors' samples. Sequencing used naive CD4+ T cells from PBMCs. Subset: CD45RA+ positively selected. The chain is built from TRBV7-8 and TRBJ2-7; D is perhaps TRBD1 (6 bases). CDR3 region: CASSTDRIYEQYF. The CDR3 bases are TGTGCCAGCAGCACGGACAGAATCTACGAGCAGTACTTC.